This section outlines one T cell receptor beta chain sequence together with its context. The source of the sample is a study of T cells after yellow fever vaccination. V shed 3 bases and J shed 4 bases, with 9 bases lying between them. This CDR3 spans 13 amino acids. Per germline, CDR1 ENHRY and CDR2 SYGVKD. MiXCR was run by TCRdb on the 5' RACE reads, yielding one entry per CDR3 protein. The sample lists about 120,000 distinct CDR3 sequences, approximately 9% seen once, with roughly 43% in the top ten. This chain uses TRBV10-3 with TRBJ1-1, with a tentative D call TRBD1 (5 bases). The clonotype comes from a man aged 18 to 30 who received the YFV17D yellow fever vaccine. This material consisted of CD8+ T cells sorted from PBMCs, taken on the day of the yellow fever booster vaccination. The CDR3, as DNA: TGTGCCATCAGTGATGGGGGAGGCACTGAAGCTTTCTTT. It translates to CAISDGGGTEAFF.